The source of this T cell receptor beta chain is a study of blood T cell repertoires in COVID-19. Authors' methods: Reference gene primer amplification yielded estimated nucleated cell counts. Libraries were prepared by immunoSEQ multiplex PCR; TCRdb keeps only in-frame clonotypes and omits some of them. V and J calls and clone size are those listed in that table; D and trimming were worked out from the DNA. The data show hundreds of thousands of clones, more than 75% seen once. Residents of approximately 25 US areas, aged about 18 to 95 years, made up the participants. Participant-reported clinical history was the basis for cohort assignment. The CDR3 length is 16 residues. Germline V gene data show CDR1 as MDHEN and CDR2 as SYDVKM. V trimming: 6 bases; J trimming: 4 bases; junction bases outside the gene matches: 12.

This chain uses TRBV28 with TRBJ2-1; 7 bases match TRBD1. Sample: PBMCs or T cells enriched from blood (not recorded which). The source of this sequence is a woman aged 45-59 years who had recovered from COVID-19. The chain's CDR3 is CASSLSPGQKYNEQFF. The CDR3 DNA reads as TGTGCCAGCAGCCTTTCCCCGGGACAGAAATACAATGAGCAGTTCTTC.